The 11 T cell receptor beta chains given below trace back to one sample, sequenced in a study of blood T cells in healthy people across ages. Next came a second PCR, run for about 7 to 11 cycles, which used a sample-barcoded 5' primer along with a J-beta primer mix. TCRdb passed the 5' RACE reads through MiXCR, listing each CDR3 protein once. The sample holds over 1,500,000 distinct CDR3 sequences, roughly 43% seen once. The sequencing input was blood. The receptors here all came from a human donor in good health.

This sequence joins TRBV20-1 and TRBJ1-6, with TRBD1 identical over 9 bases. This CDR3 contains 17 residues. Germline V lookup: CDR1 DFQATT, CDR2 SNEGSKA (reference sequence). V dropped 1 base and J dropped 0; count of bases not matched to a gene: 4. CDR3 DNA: TGCAGTGCTAGAGCCGGGACAGGGAGCTCCTATAATTCACCCCTCCACTTT. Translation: CSARAGTGSSYNSPLHF.

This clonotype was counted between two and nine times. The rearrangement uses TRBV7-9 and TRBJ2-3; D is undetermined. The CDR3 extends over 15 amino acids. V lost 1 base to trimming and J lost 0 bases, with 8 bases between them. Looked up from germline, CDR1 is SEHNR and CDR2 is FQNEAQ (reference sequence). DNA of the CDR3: TGTGCCAGCAGCTTAGATGTTGGAAGCACAGATACGCAGTATTTT. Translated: CASSLDVGSTDTQYF. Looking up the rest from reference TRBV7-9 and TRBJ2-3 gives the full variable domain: DTGVSQNPRHKITKRGQNVTFRCDPISEHNRLYWYRQTLGQGPEFLTYFQNEAQLEKSRLLSDRFSAERPKGSFSTLEIQRTEQGDSAMYLCASSLDVGSTDTQYFGPGTRLTVL.

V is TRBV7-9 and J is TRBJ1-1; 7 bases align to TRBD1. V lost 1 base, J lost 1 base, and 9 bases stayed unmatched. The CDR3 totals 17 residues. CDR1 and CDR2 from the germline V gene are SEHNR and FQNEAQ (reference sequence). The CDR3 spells CASSLEWLGQPNTEAFF. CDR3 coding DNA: TGTGCCAGCAGCTTAGAATGGCTGGGACAGCCGAACACTGAAGCTTTCTTT.

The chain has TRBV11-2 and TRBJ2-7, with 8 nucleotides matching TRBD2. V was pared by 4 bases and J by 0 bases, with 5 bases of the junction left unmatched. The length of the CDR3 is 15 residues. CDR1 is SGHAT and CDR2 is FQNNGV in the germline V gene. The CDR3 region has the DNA TGTGCCAGCAGCTCCGGGGGGGTTCCCTCCTACGAGCAGTACTTC. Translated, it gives CASSSGGVPSYEQYF.

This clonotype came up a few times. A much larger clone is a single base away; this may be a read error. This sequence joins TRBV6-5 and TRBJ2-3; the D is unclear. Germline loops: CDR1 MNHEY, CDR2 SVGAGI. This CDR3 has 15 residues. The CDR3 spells CASRIFYQSTDAQYF. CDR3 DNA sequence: TGTGCCAGCAGAATATTCTATCAATCCACAGATGCGCAGTATTTT.

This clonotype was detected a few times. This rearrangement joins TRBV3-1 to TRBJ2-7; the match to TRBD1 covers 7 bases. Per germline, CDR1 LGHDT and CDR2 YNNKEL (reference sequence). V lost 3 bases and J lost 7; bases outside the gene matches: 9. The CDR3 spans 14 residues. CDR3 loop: CASSQDAGGSEQYF. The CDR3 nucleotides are TGTGCCAGCAGCCAGGACGCAGGGGGTTCAGAGCAGTACTTC.

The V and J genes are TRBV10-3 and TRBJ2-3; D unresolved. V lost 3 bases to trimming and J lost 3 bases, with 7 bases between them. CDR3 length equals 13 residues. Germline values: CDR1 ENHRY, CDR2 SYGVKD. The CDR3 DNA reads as TGTGCCATCAGTGATCTACTAACAGATACGCAGTATTTT. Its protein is CAISDLLTDTQYF.

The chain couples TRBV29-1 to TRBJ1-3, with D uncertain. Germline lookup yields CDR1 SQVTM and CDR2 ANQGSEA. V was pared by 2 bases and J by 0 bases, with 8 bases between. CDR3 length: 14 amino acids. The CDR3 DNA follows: TGCAGCGTTGAAAAGGGAAACTCTGGAAACACCATATATTTT. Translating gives CSVEKGNSGNTIYF. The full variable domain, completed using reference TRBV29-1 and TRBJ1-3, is SAVISQKPSRDICQRGTSLTIQCQVDSQVTMMFWYRQQPGQSLTLIATANQGSEATYESGFVIDKFPISRPNLTFSTLTVSNMSPEDSSIYLCSVEKGNSGNTIYFGEGSWLTVV.

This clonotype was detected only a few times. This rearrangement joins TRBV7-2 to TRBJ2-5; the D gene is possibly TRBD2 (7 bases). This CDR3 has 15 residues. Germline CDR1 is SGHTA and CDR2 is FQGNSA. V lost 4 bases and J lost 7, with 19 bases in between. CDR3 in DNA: TGTGCCAGCAGCTCCCCGGGGGGCGGTTCCGTGACCCAGTACTTC. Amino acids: CASSSPGGGSVTQYF.

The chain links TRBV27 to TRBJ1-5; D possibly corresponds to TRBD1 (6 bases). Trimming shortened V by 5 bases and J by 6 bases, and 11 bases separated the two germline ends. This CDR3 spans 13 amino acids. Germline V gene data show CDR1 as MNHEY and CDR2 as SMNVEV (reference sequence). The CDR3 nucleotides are TGTGCCAGCAGTCCCAGGGGTGTTCAGCCCCAGCATTTT. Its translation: CASSPRGVQPQHF.

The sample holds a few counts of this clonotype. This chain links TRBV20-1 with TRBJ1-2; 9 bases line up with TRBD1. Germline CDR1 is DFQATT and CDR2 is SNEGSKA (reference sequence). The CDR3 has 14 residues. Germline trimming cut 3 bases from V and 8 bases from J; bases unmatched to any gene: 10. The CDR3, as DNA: TGCAGTGCTAGGAAGATACAGGGGGCAGGGGGCTACACCTTC. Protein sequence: CSARKIQGAGGYTF.